Following are 15 T cell receptor beta chains from one sample sequenced in a study of T-cell memory formation after mild COVID-19. TCRdb redid the calling of the 5' RACE reads with MiXCR, one entry per CDR3 protein. The sample consists of about 560,000 distinct CDR3 sequences, less than 25% of them appearing once. The sample taken for sequencing was PBMCs or a T cell subset sorted from them (not recorded which). These receptors all stem from an adult woman who had mild COVID-19 (a few samples of this study predate the infection). Cell type and time point are not known.

This clonotype was detected a few times. The rearrangement joins TRBV7-9 to TRBJ2-7; D is tentatively TRBD1 or TRBD2 (5 bases each). CDR1 and CDR2 (germline): SEHNR, FQNEAQ (reference sequence). The CDR3 is 13 residues long. V lost 5 bases to trimming and J lost 2 bases, with 10 bases between them. DNA of the CDR3: TGTGCCAGCAGCCGGGACGGCCCCTACGAGCAGTACTTC. It translates to CASSRDGPYEQYF.

The V and J genes are TRBV5-5 and TRBJ1-2; 9 bases align to TRBD1. Germline V gene sequence: CDR1 SGHKS, CDR2 YYEKEE (reference sequence). CDR3 length: 15 residues. J gave up 7 bases and V 4 bases, and 11 bases lay outside the gene matches. The CDR3 is CASSANRQGEPGYTF. The CDR3 region has the DNA TGTGCCAGCAGCGCCAACCGACAGGGGGAGCCTGGCTACACCTTC.

V and J are TRBV7-2 and TRBJ2-7; 9 nucleotides agree with TRBD2. The CDR3 extends over 15 amino acids. The trim removed 6 bases at V and 2 bases at J, leaving 8 bases unmatched. Germline assignment: CDR1 SGHTA and CDR2 FQGNSA. The CDR3 nucleotides are TGTGCCAGCAGTTTTAGCGGGAGTCTACCCTACGAGCAGTACTTC. Its protein is CASSFSGSLPYEQYF.

This clonotype has a handful of counts. This chain connects TRBV5-1 to TRBJ2-1, with D perhaps matching TRBD1 (7 bases). The CDR3 has 15 amino acids. V dropped 4 bases and J dropped 10 bases, with 21 bases sitting between them. Germline CDR1 is SGHRS and CDR2 is YFSETQ. The CDR3 reads CASSPRQGGDSEQFF. CDR3 DNA sequence: TGCGCCAGCAGCCCTCGACAGGGAGGAGATTCAGAGCAGTTCTTC.

The V and J genes are TRBV5-1 and TRBJ2-7; the D call may be TRBD1 or TRBD2 (5 bases each). Per the germline V gene, CDR1 is SGHRS and CDR2 is YFSETQ. This CDR3 is 15 amino acids long. The V and J ends lost 0 bases and 0 bases respectively, with 10 bases between them. DNA for the CDR3: TGCGCCAGCAGCTTGGGGTTCGGGGCCTCCTACGAGCAGTACTTC. It yields the protein CASSLGFGASYEQYF.

The chain has TRBV19 and TRBJ1-2; 7 bases agree with TRBD1. V lost 0 bases to trimming and J lost 4 bases; unmatched junction nucleotides: 5. Germline V gives CDR1 LNHDA, CDR2 SQIVND (reference sequence). The length of the CDR3 is 15 residues. Written as DNA, the CDR3 is TGTGCCAGTAGTATAGATCCGGGACAGAGCTATGGCTACACCTTC. Translated, it gives CASSIDPGQSYGYTF.

The rearrangement links TRBV6-5 to TRBJ2-7, with a possible D match to TRBD1 (6 bases). Trimming left V 0 bases short and J 0 bases short, with 9 bases between. Per germline, CDR1 MNHEY and CDR2 SVGAGI. The length of the CDR3 is 15 residues. The CDR3 DNA reads TGTGCCAGCAGTTACTCGTTAGGGGGCTCCTACGAGCAGTACTTC. Translating gives CASSYSLGGSYEQYF.

The chain uses TRBV18 and TRBJ2-1, with D unclear. In germline, CDR1 is KGHSH, CDR2 LQKENI. V was clipped by 4 bases and J by 0 bases, with 13 bases between them. CDR3 length equals 16 residues. The CDR3 DNA sequence: TGTGCCAGCTCACTCGACTGGCGAAGCTCCTACAATGAGCAGTTCTTC. Its translation: CASSLDWRSSYNEQFF.

V and J are TRBV20-1 and TRBJ2-2, with 12 bases aligning to TRBD2. CDR3 length equals 15 residues. Germline CDR1 reads DFQATT; CDR2 reads SNEGSKA (reference sequence). With 5 bases clipped from V and 5 bases from J, the junction kept 6 bases outside the gene matches. The CDR3 nucleotides read TGCAGTGCTGGACCCGGGACTAGCGGGACCGGGGAGCTGTTTTTT. Translated: CSAGPGTSGTGELFF.

This sequence joins TRBV5-6 and TRBJ2-7; 8 bases line up with TRBD1. Germline V gives CDR1 SGHDT, CDR2 YYEEEE. After removal of 3 bases from V and 3 bases from J, the junction contained 11 bases not matched to a gene. The CDR3 consists of 16 residues. CDR3 coding DNA: TGTGCCAGCAGCTCCCCGACAGGGGAAATTAGCTACGAGCAGTACTTC. This translates into CASSSPTGEISYEQYF. The variable domain in full, with the rest retrieved from reference TRBV5-6 and TRBJ2-7, is DAGVTQSPTHLIKTRGQQVTLRCSPKSGHDTVSWYQQALGQGPQFIFQYYEEEERQRGNFPDRFSGHQFPNYSSELNVNALLLGDSALYLCASSSPTGEISYEQYFGPGTRLTVT.

At least ten counts were recorded for this clonotype. V usage is TRBV6-6 and J usage is TRBJ2-1; TRBD2 agrees at 9 bases. This CDR3 is 16 amino acids long. V lost 0 bases, J lost 0 bases, and 0 bases stayed unmatched. Germline lookup yields CDR1 MNHNY and CDR2 SVGAGI (reference sequence). CDR3 sequence: CASSYSSGSSYNEQFF. The CDR3 DNA is TGTGCCAGCAGTTACTCTAGCGGGAGCTCCTACAATGAGCAGTTCTTC.

The chain recombines TRBV5-1 with TRBJ2-6, with 8 bases fitting TRBD1. The junction had 4 bases not matched to a gene; V was cut back by 0 bases and J by 11 bases. Germline CDR1 SGHRS, CDR2 YFSETQ. The CDR3 runs 14 residues. The CDR3 protein is CASSLGDRTDVLTF. CDR3 DNA sequence: TGCGCCAGCAGCTTGGGGGACAGGACGGACGTCCTGACTTTC.

This clonotype was seen only a few times. The rearrangement joins TRBV7-2 to TRBJ1-1; possible D gene TRBD1, 6 bases. The CDR3 loop spans 13 amino acids. Per germline, CDR1 SGHTA and CDR2 FQGNSA. Trimming pared 5 bases from V and 4 bases from J, leaving 11 bases between. CDR3 amino acids: CASSPWTATEAFF. For the CDR3, the DNA is TGTGCCAGCAGCCCCTGGACAGCCACTGAAGCTTTCTTT.

The V call is TRBV12-3 or TRBV12-4, the J call TRBJ1-2; D gene ambiguous. This CDR3 is built from 11 residues. V was cut by 3 bases and J by 8 bases, with 7 bases left in between. The CDR3 DNA reads as TGTGCCAGCAGTTTGGGGAGGGGCTACACCTTC. Translated: CASSLGRGYTF.

In this sample, this clonotype turned up a few times. V and J are TRBV4-1 and TRBJ1-5, with 8 positions matching TRBD1. V was clipped by 3 bases and J by 6 bases; unmatched bases: 10. This CDR3 has 16 amino acids. Germline CDR1 reads MGHRA; CDR2 reads YSYEKL. The CDR3 region has the DNA TGCGCCAGCAGCCAGCAGGGGGCAGGCCACTCTCAGCCCCAGCATTTT. Its protein product is CASSQQGAGHSQPQHF.